The entry that follows covers one TCR beta chain sequence. J gave up 10 bases and V 3 bases, and 3 bases lay outside the gene matches. The germline gives CDR1 SGHNT, CDR2 YYREEE (reference sequence). CDR3 length equals 13 residues. This entry is derived from a study of T cell changes during pregnancy in multiple sclerosis. Measured with immunoSEQ multiplex PCR; TCRdb has only the in-frame clones, and not every one. The sample includes about 97,000 clones, about 90% of them seen just once. This TCR came from a female donor with multiple sclerosis, enrolled in a pregnancy study. The sample in question was peripheral blood, obtained in the second trimester of pregnancy. V and J are TRBV5-4 and TRBJ2-1; the match to TRBD2 covers 11 bases. The CDR3 here is CASSWGTSGEQFF. CDR3 DNA sequence: TGTGCCAGCAGCTGGGGGACTAGCGGAGAGCAGTTCTTC.